This is a list of T cell receptor beta chains from one sample in a study of T-cell reconstitution after alpha-beta-depleted transplantation in children. TCRdb reanalysed the PCR reads using MiXCR and keeps one entry per CDR3 protein. The data show hundreds of thousands of distinct CDR3 sequences, with 20% to 25% seen just once and approximately 14% held by the top ten. The source was PBMCs, mostly from graft donor cells, collected 360 days after TCRalphabeta/CD19-depleted stem cell transplant. These TCRs come from a boy under two years old who had a stem cell transplant for acute myeloid leukemia, so the T cells may come from the graft donor. The CDR3 runs from the conserved cysteine through the conserved F or W. D genes are given only for firm matches. Rows give clone size only sometimes, using once, few, many, or a class for an expanded clone.

J gene	V gene	clone size	D gene	CDR3 length	CDR3 protein	CDR3 DNA
TRBJ1-4	TRBV29-1	-	-	13	CSAAGATNEKLFF	TGCAGCGCAGCGGGGGCAACTAATGAAAAACTGTTTTTT
TRBJ2-5	TRBV6-5	few	TRBD1	17	CASSYSTGTGVQETQYF	TGTGCCAGCAGTTACTCAACCGGGACAGGGGTCCAAGAGACCCAGTACTTC
TRBJ2-3	TRBV5-1	few	TRBD1	15	CASRSVRGRADTQYF	TGCGCCAGCAGATCGGTGAGGGGGCGCGCAGATACGCAGTATTTT
TRBJ2-3	TRBV20-1	many	TRBD1	15	CSAMTGDGPTDTQYF	TGCAGTGCTATGACAGGGGACGGGCCCACAGATACGCAGTATTTT
TRBJ1-5	TRBV7-2	-	-	13	CASSLRWFQPQHF	TGTGCCAGCAGCTTACGGTGGTTTCAGCCCCAGCATTTT
TRBJ2-5	TRBV7-7	many	TRBD2	13	CASSPGTKETQYF	TGTGCCAGCAGCCCCGGGACTAAAGAGACCCAGTACTTC
TRBJ2-2	TRBV20-1	few	TRBD1	15	CSARGQGANTGELFF	TGCAGTGCTAGAGGGCAGGGGGCTAACACCGGGGAGCTGTTTTTT
TRBJ1-1	TRBV5-1	-	-	14	CASRSGAVNTEAFF	TGCGCCAGCAGGTCGGGGGCAGTGAACACTGAAGCTTTCTTT
TRBJ2-1	TRBV6-2/TRBV6-3	few	-	15	CASRERRDFRFVQFF	TGTGCCAGCAGAGAACGCCGGGACTTCAGGTTCGTGCAGTTCTTC
TRBJ1-6	TRBV29-1	few	-	13	CSAQTGGNSPLHF	TGCAGCGCCCAAACGGGGGGCAATTCACCCCTCCACTTT
TRBJ2-1	TRBV4-1	-	-	17	CASSQDWPQGPYNEQFF	TGCGCCAGCAGCCAAGATTGGCCACAGGGCCCCTACAATGAGCAGTTCTTC
TRBJ2-1	TRBV4-3	once	-	15	CASSLEGGRDNEQFF	TGCGCCAGCAGCCTAGAAGGGGGGCGAGATAATGAGCAGTTCTTC
TRBJ2-5	TRBV6-5	many	-	16	CASSVNFKTEKETQYF	TGTGCCAGCAGCGTAAATTTCAAGACAGAGAAAGAGACCCAGTACTTC
TRBJ2-1	TRBV12-5	many	-	16	CASAAAQGSSYNEQFF	TGTGCTAGTGCGGCCGCTCAGGGGAGCTCCTACAATGAGCAGTTCTTC
TRBJ1-2	TRBV2	few	-	18	CASSEAVSGPPGNYGYTF	TGTGCCAGCAGTGAAGCAGTGTCGGGGCCACCGGGGAACTATGGCTACACCTTC
TRBJ2-7	TRBV5-1	-	-	13	CASSLQNIHEQYF	TGCGCCAGCAGCTTGCAGAATATCCACGAGCAGTACTTC
TRBJ2-5	TRBV6-1	-	-	12	CALLYGQETQYF	TGTGCCCTCCTTTACGGTCAAGAGACCCAGTACTTC
TRBJ1-5	TRBV29-1	few	-	15	CSVETGADSNQPQHF	TGCAGCGTTGAAACGGGCGCAGATAGCAATCAGCCCCAGCATTTT
TRBJ2-5	TRBV7-2	few	-	16	CASSFSGITYQETQYF	TGTGCCAGCAGCTTTTCCGGGATCACTTATCAAGAGACCCAGTACTTC
TRBJ2-7	TRBV14	few	-	12	CASSDGPYEQYF	TGTGCCAGCAGCGACGGTCCTTACGAGCAGTACTTC
TRBJ2-3	TRBV3-1	-	TRBD1	12	CASNQETGERFF	TGTGCCAGCAACCAAGAAACAGGGGAGAGGTTTTTT
TRBJ2-7	TRBV29-1	many	TRBD2	13	CSVSRGGVDEQYF	TGCAGCGTTTCCCGGGGAGGGGTGGACGAGCAGTACTTC
TRBJ2-3	TRBV5-1	many	-	16	CASSLAFNPLTDTQYF	TGCGCCAGCAGCCTGGCATTCAACCCCCTCACAGATACGCAGTATTTT
TRBJ2-3	TRBV29-1	few	TRBD2	16	CSVAGGTSTSTDTQYF	TGCAGCGTTGCAGGGGGGACTAGCACTAGCACAGATACGCAGTATTTT
TRBJ2-7	TRBV5-6	-	TRBD2	15	CASRGAATSGYEQYF	TGTGCCAGCAGGGGGGCCGCGACTAGCGGCTACGAGCAGTACTTC
TRBJ2-3	TRBV20-1	-	TRBD1	15	CSAGDRGPPTDTQYF	TGCAGTGCTGGGGACAGGGGGCCACCCACAGATACGCAGTATTTT
TRBJ1-1	TRBV4-3	many	-	12	CASSQDRDRAFF	TGCGCCAGCAGCCAAGACAGGGATCGGGCTTTCTTT
TRBJ1-2	TRBV20-1	few	-	11	CSADPLGGYTF	TGCAGTGCTGACCCCTTGGGTGGCTACACCTTC
TRBJ1-6	TRBV25-1	many	-	17	CASSAALDSYYNSPLHF	TGTGCCAGCAGTGCGGCTCTCGACAGTTACTATAATTCACCCCTCCACTTT
TRBJ2-3	TRBV9	-	TRBD2	15	CASSVEGTRGDTQYF	TGTGCCAGCAGCGTAGAGGGGACTAGGGGAGATACGCAGTATTTT
TRBJ2-1	TRBV6-1	many	TRBD1	14	CASKEGAPYNEQFF	TGTGCCAGCAAAGAGGGGGCGCCGTACAATGAGCAGTTCTTC
TRBJ2-7	TRBV5-1	-	-	16	CASSSVGLSSSYEQYF	TGCGCCAGCAGCTCTGTAGGACTGTCGAGCTCCTACGAGCAGTACTTC
TRBJ2-3	TRBV19	many	-	14	CASSIKLSTDTQYF	TGTGCCAGTAGTATCAAACTAAGCACAGATACGCAGTATTTT
TRBJ2-3	TRBV29-1	-	-	14	CSVAWGLDLDTQYF	TGCAGCGTTGCTTGGGGACTTGACCTGGATACGCAGTATTTT
TRBJ1-1	TRBV5-6	-	-	15	CASSLETWPSYEAFF	TGTGCCAGCAGCTTGGAAACATGGCCATCTTATGAAGCTTTCTTT
TRBJ2-3	TRBV19	-	-	16	CASSIQRARAPDTQYF	TGTGCCAGTAGTATACAGAGGGCCCGAGCGCCAGATACGCAGTATTTT
TRBJ2-7	TRBV20-1	-	-	11	CSGGRGVEQYF	TGCAGTGGGGGCCGAGGGGTCGAGCAGTACTTC
TRBJ2-1	TRBV28	-	TRBD1	15	CASSLFRQGYNEQFF	TGTGCCAGCAGTTTATTCAGACAGGGGTACAATGAGCAGTTCTTC
TRBJ2-7	TRBV11-1	-	-	14	CASSRIGESYEQYF	TGTGCCAGCAGCCGGATAGGGGAGTCCTACGAGCAGTACTTC
TRBJ1-5	TRBV6-5	few	-	18	CASIPVVLRGLGNQPQHF	TGTGCCAGCATCCCCGTCGTCCTGCGGGGCCTTGGCAATCAGCCCCAGCATTTT
TRBJ2-1	TRBV29-1	many	-	14	CSVGPGVFRNEQFF	TGCAGCGTTGGGCCGGGGGTCTTCAGGAATGAGCAGTTCTTC
TRBJ2-7	TRBV6-5	-	-	14	CASSNLQGGGEQYF	TGTGCCAGCAGTAACCTCCAGGGGGGAGGCGAGCAGTACTTC
TRBJ1-1	TRBV6-2/TRBV6-3	-	-	11	CASSYWNKAFF	TGTGCCAGCAGTTACTGGAATAAAGCTTTCTTT
TRBJ2-2	TRBV6-6	-	-	12	CASSYETGELFF	TGTGCCAGCAGTTACGAGACCGGGGAGCTGTTTTTT
TRBJ2-3	TRBV28	-	-	17	CASSPRSEWGLPDTQYF	TGTGCCAGCAGCCCCCGGTCGGAGTGGGGGCTCCCAGATACGCAGTATTTT
TRBJ2-3	TRBV20-1	many	-	14	CSASLPTQSGTQYF	TGCAGTGCTAGTCTACCAACCCAGTCTGGTACGCAGTATTTT